Included here is one T cell receptor beta chain sequence, with context. This specimen comes from a study of regulatory T cells in long-lasting Graves disease. The time point here: persistent/refractory GD, antithyroid drugs over 5 years with positive TRAb. RNA isolated from PBMCs was used to make the TCR library. Both iRepertoire HTBI primers and Arm-PCR of CDR3 regions were used to build the TCR beta libraries. One entry per CDR3 protein, called by TCRdb with MiXCR from the multiplex PCR reads. The sample holds roughly 400,000 distinct CDR3 sequences, around a fifth seen once. V was clipped by 6 bases and J by 3 bases; unmatched bases: 4. The CDR3 is 14 amino acids. CDR1 and CDR2 (germline): SQVTM, ANQGSEA.

This chain links TRBV29-1 with TRBJ2-7, with 14 nucleotides matching TRBD2. The starting material was peripheral blood mononuclear cells (PBMCs), obtained when the disease was refractory, from a patient treated with antithyroid drugs. This clonotype was obtained from a female donor with Graves disease. The CDR3 region is CSVGTSGSRYEQYF. The DNA of the CDR3 is TGCAGCGTGGGGACTAGCGGGAGTCGCTACGAGCAGTACTTC.